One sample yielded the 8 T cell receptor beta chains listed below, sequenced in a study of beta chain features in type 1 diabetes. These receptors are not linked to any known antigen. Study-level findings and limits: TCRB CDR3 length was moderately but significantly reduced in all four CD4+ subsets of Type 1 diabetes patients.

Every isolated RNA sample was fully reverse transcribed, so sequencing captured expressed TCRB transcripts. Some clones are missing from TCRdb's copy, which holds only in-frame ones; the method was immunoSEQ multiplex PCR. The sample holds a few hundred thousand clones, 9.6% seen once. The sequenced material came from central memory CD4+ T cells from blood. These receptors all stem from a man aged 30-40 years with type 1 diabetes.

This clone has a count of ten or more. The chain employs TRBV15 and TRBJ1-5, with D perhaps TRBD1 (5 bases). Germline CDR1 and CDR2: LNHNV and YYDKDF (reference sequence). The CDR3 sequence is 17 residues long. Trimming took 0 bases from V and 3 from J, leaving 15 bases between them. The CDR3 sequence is CATSRDFTSGVNQPQHF. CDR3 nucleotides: TGTGCCACCAGCAGAGATTTTACCTCGGGGGTCAATCAGCCCCAGCATTTT.

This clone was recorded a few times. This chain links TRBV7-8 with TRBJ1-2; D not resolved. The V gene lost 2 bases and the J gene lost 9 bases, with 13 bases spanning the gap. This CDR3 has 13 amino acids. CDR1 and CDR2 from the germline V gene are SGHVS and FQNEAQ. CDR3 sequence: CASSLRTDYSYTF. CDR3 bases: TGTGCCAGCAGCTTAAGGACTGATTATAGCTACACCTTC.

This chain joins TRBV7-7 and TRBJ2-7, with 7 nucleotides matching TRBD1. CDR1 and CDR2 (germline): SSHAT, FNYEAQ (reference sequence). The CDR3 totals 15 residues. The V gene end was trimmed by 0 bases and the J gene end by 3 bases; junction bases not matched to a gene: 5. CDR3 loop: CASSLAKGQIYEQYF. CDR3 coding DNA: TGTGCCAGCAGCTTAGCAAAGGGACAGATCTACGAGCAGTACTTC.

DNA for the CDR3: TGTGCCAGCAGTACACAGGGTAAGGACGAGCAGTACTTC. Its protein is CASSTQGKDEQYF. The genes are TRBV27 and TRBJ2-7; D is perhaps TRBD1 (6 bases). The CDR3 extends over 13 amino acids. The V gene's germline CDR1 is MNHEY and CDR2 SMNVEV (reference sequence). V was trimmed by 5 bases and J by 5 bases, leaving 13 bases between them.

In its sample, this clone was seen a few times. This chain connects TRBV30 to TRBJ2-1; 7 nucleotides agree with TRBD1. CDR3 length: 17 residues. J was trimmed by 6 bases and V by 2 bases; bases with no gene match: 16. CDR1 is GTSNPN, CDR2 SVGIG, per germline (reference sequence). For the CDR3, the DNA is TGTGCCTGGAGTCCCCCTGGGACAGTCTTTGGGATCAATGAGCAGTTCTTC. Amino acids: CAWSPPGTVFGINEQFF.

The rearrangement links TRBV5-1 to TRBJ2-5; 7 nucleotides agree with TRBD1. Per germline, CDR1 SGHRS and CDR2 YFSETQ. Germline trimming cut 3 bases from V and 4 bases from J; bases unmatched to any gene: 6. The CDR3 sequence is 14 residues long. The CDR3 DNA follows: TGCGCCAGCAGCTACCTGACAGGGCTAGAGACCCAGTACTTC. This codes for CASSYLTGLETQYF.

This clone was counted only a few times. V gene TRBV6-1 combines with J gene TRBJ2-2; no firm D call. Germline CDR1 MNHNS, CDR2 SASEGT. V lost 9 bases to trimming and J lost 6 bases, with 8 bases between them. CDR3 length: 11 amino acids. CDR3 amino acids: CASSSAGELFF. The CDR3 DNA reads TGTGCCAGTTCGTCGGCCGGGGAGCTGTTTTTT.

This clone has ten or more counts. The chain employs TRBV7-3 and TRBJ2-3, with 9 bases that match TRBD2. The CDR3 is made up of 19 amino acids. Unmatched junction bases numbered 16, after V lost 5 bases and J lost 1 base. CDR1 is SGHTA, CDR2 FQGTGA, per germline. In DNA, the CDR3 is TGTGCCAGCAGCCGTTTCGGCCCCTATAGCGGGAGAGGCACAGATACGCAGTATTTT. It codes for CASSRFGPYSGRGTDTQYF.